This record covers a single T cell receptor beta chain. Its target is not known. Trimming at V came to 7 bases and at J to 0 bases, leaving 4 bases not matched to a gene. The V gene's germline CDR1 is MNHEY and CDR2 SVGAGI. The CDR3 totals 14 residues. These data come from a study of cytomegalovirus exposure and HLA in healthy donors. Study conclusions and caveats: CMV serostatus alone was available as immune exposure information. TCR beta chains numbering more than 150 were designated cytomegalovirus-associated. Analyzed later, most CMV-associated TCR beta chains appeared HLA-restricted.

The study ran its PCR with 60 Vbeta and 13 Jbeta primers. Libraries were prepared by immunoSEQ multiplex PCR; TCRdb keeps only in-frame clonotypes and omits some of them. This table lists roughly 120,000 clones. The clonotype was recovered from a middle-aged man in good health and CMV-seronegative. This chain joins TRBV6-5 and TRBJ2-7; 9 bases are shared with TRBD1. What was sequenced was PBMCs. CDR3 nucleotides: TGTGCCAGCAACAGGGGGCGAGGCTCCTACGAGCAGTACTTC. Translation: CASNRGRGSYEQYF.